This T cell receptor (beta chain) is from a study of naive and memory T cell subsets. Cells stained for CD3, CD4, CD8, CD45RA and CD27 were sorted into four subsets. Study-level points and caveats: In naive cells, over 95% of TCR sequences were seen only once. Naive repertoires, especially CD8, held a few larger clonotypes, possibly memory cells re-expressing CD45RA.

This CDR3 is built from 15 residues. Germline V gene sequence: CDR1 MNHEY, CDR2 SMNVEV (reference sequence). The V and J ends lost 3 bases and 3 bases respectively, with 13 bases between them. Both TRBC1 and TRBC2 were covered by a beta constant-region primer of two equimolar oligonucleotides. The ligated cDNA underwent four PCR rounds using SP2 and nested alpha and beta constant-region primers. One entry per CDR3 protein results from TCRdb running MiXCR on the UMI-ligation and nested PCR reads. The sample yields 150,000 or so distinct CDR3 sequences, over 20% seen once. As concerns this clonotype: Its antigen is as yet unknown.

The clonotype originates from a human donor in good health. Sequencing was performed on naive CD4+ T cells from blood. The chain carries TRBV27 and TRBJ2-3; D unresolved. CDR3: CASSFQRSRTDTQYF. DNA of the CDR3: TGTGCCAGCAGTTTCCAGAGAAGCCGGACAGATACGCAGTATTTT.